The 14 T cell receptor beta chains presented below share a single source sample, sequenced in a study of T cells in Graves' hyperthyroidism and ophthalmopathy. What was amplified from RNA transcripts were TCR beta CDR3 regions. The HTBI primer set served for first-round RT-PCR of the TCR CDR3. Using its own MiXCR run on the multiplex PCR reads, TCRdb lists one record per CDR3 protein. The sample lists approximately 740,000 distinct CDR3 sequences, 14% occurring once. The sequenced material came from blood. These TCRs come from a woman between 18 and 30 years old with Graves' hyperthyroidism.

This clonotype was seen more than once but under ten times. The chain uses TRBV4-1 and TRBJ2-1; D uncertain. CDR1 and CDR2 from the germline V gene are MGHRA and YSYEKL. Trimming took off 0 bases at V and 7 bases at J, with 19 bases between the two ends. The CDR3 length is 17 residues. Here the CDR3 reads CASSQDPRRGPRNEQFF. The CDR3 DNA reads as TGCGCCAGCAGCCAAGATCCCAGGCGAGGTCCTAGGAATGAGCAGTTCTTC.

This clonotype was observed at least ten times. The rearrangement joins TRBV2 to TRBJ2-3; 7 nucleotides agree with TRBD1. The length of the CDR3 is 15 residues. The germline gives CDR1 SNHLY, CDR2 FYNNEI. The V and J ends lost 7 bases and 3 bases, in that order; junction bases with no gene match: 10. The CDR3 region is CASKKGTGETDTQYF. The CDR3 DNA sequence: TGTGCCAGCAAAAAAGGTACAGGGGAGACAGATACGCAGTATTTT.

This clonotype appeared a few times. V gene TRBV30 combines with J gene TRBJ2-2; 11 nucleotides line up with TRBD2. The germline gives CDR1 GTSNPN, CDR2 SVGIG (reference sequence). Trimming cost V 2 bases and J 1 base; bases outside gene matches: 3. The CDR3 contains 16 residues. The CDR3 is CAWSSGLAGNTGELFF. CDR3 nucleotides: TGTGCCTGGAGTTCAGGACTAGCGGGGAACACCGGGGAGCTGTTTTTT.

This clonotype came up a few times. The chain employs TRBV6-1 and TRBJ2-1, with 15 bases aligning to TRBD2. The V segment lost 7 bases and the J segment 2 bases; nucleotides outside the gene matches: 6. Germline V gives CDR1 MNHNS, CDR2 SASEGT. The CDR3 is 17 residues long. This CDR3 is CASKGLAGGSPYNEQFF. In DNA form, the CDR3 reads TGTGCCAGCAAGGGACTAGCGGGAGGAAGCCCCTACAATGAGCAGTTCTTC.

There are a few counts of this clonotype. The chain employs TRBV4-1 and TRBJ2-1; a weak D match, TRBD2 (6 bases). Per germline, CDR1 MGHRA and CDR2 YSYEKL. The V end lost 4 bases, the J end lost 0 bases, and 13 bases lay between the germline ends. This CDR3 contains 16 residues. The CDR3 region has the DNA TGCGCCAGCAGCCTCGGGACTTGGAGCTCCTACAATGAGCAGTTCTTC. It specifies CASSLGTWSSYNEQFF.

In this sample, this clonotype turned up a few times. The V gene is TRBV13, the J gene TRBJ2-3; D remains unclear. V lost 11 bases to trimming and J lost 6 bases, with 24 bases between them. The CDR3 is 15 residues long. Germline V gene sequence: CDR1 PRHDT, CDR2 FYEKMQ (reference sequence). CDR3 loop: CAGNIMDHRHDTQYF. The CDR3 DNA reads TGTGCCGGCAACATAATGGACCATCGGCACGATACGCAGTATTTT.

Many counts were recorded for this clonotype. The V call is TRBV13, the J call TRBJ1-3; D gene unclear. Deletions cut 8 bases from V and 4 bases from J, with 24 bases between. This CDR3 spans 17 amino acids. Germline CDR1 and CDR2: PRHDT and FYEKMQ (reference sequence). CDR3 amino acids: CASGGGTSWIDGNTIYF. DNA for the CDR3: TGTGCCAGCGGTGGTGGAACATCCTGGATTGACGGAAACACCATATATTTT.

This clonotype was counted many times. The CDR3 nucleotides read TGTGCCAGCAGCGTAGGGGTTACAGATACGCAGTATTTT. It codes for CASSVGVTDTQYF. The genes are TRBV7-8 and TRBJ2-3, with a weak D call TRBD1 (5 bases). Germline V gives CDR1 SGHVS, CDR2 FQNEAQ. This CDR3 has 13 residues. V was cut by 5 bases and J by 3 bases, with 9 bases left in between. The full variable domain, completed using reference TRBV7-8 and TRBJ2-3, is GAGVSQSPRYKVAKRGQDVALRCDPISGHVSLFWYQQALGQGPEFLTYFQNEAQLDKSGLPSDRFFAERPEGSVSTLKIQRTQQEDSAVYLCASSVGVTDTQYFGPGTRLTVL.

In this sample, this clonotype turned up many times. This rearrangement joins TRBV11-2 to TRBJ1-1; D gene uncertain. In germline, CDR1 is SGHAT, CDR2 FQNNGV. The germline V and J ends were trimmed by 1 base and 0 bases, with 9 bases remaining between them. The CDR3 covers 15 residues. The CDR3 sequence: CASSLGPSLNTEAFF. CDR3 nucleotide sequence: TGTGCCAGCAGCTTAGGTCCAAGTTTGAACACTGAAGCTTTCTTT. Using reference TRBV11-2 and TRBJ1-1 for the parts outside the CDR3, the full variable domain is EAGVAQSPRYKIIEKRQSVAFWCNPISGHATLYWYQQILGQGPKLLIQFQNNGVVDDSQLPKDRFSAERLKGVDSTLKIQPAKLEDSAVYLCASSLGPSLNTEAFFGQGTRLTVV.

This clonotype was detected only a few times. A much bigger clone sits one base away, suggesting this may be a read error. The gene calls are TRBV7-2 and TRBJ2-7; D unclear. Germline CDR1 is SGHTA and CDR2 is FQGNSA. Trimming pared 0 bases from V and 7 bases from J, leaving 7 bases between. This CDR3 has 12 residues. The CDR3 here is CASSLATEEQYF. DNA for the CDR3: TGTGCCAGCAGCTTAGCGACTGAAGAGCAGTACTTC.

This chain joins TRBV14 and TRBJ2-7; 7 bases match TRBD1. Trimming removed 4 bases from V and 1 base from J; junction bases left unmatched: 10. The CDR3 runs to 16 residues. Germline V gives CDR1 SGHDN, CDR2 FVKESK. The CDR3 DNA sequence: TGTGCCAGCAGCCGGAACAGGGGCCCCTTTTCCTACGAGCAGTACTTC. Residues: CASSRNRGPFSYEQYF.

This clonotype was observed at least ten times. CDR3 region: CALAGGEGNEQFF. The CDR3 DNA reads TGTGCTTTAGCGGGGGGCGAGGGGAATGAGCAGTTCTTC. The J gene is TRBJ2-1, the V gene TRBV2, with 10 bases aligning to TRBD2. The germline CDR1 and CDR2 sequences are SNHLY and FYNNEI. The CDR3 is 13 residues long.

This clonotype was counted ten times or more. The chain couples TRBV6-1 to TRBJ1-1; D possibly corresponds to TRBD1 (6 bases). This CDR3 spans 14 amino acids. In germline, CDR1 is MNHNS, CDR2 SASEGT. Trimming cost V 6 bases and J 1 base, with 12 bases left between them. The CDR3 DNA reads TGTGCCAGCAGGAAACGGACAGAGAACACTGAAGCTTTCTTT. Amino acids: CASRKRTENTEAFF.

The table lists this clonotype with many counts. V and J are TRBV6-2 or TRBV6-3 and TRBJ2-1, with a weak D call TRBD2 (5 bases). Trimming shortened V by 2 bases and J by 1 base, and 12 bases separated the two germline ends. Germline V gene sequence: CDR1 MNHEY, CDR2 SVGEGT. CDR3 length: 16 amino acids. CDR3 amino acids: CASSYRAAESYNEQFF. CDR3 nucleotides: TGTGCCAGCAGTTACCGGGCAGCGGAATCCTACAATGAGCAGTTCTTC.